These 26 T cell receptor beta chains were all obtained from the same sample, sequenced in a study of shared clonotypes between healthy human individuals. Sequencing used immunoSEQ multiplex PCR; TCRdb keeps in-frame clones, though not all of them. The sample includes around 510,000 clones, around 95% seen only once; the top ten take 0.05% to 0.07%. Sequencing was done on a sample of naive CD4+ T cells sorted from blood. Described subset: CD45RA+ positively selected. The receptors originated from a woman in her 30s in good health.

The genes are TRBV4-2 and TRBJ2-2; 12 bases are a match to TRBD2. The CDR3 totals 20 residues. Germline lookup yields CDR1 LGHNA and CDR2 YNFKEQ. The trim removed 2 bases at V and 8 bases at J, leaving 18 bases unmatched. CDR3 sequence: CASSQLPLSGLAGLGGELFF. CDR3 coding DNA: TGTGCCAGCAGCCAACTCCCTTTGTCGGGACTAGCGGGTCTGGGGGGGGAGCTGTTTTTT.

The V and J genes are TRBV19 and TRBJ2-2; 10 bases match TRBD2. The V and J ends lost 7 bases and 1 base, in that order; junction bases with no gene match: 3. The CDR3 consists of 15 residues. Germline CDR1 reads LNHDA; CDR2 reads SQIVND (reference sequence). As DNA, the CDR3 is TGTGCCAGTACCCGGACTAGCGGGAACACCGGGGAGCTGTTTTTT. Translated: CASTRTSGNTGELFF.

This clone has only one observation. The V call is TRBV28, the J call TRBJ2-1, with D tentatively TRBD2 (5 bases). CDR1 is MDHEN and CDR2 is SYDVKM in the germline V gene. The CDR3 has 15 amino acids. Trimming took off 3 bases at V and 7 bases at J, with 16 bases between the two ends. As DNA, the CDR3 is TGTGCCAGCAGTTTCGGGGTCAACCTGGGGAATGAGCAGTTCTTC. Protein sequence: CASSFGVNLGNEQFF.

V usage is TRBV27 and J usage is TRBJ2-7; D is uncertain. The CDR3 is 14 residues long. The V gene's germline CDR1 is MNHEY and CDR2 SMNVEV (reference sequence). Between the trimmed V and J ends, which lost 1 base and 7 bases, there was a span of 14 bases. The CDR3 protein is CASSLLSGQREQYF. For the CDR3, the DNA is TGTGCCAGCAGTTTATTGTCCGGGCAGCGAGAGCAGTACTTC.

The V gene is TRBV7-8, the J gene TRBJ2-3; TRBD1 agrees at 8 bases. Per the germline V gene, CDR1 is SGHVS and CDR2 is FQNEAQ. The CDR3 covers 15 residues. V lost 2 bases and J lost 7; bases outside the gene matches: 8. The CDR3 DNA reads as TGTGCCAGCAGCTTAAGGACAGGGAATTTATATACGCAGTATTTT. As protein: CASSLRTGNLYTQYF.

The CDR3 spells CASSRQGNDEQFF. The CDR3 nucleotides are TGTGCCAGCAGTCGGCAGGGTAACGATGAGCAGTTCTTC. The V and J genes are TRBV6-1 and TRBJ2-1, with a tentative D call TRBD1 (5 bases). CDR1 and CDR2 (germline): MNHNS, SASEGT. V was clipped by 5 bases and J by 8 bases, with 13 bases between them. This CDR3 has 13 residues.

The rearrangement uses TRBV9 and TRBJ2-1; 9 nucleotides match TRBD2. J gave up 7 bases and V 0 bases, and 5 bases lay outside the gene matches. Germline loops: CDR1 SGDLS, CDR2 YYNGEE. The CDR3 loop spans 15 amino acids. The CDR3 is CASSVASGTGNEQFF. The CDR3 coding sequence is TGTGCCAGCAGCGTAGCTAGCGGGACGGGAAATGAGCAGTTCTTC.

This chain connects TRBV2 to TRBJ2-5; D remains unclear. Germline CDR1 SNHLY, CDR2 FYNNEI. Trimming cost V 11 bases and J 1 base, with 11 bases left between them. This CDR3 is 12 amino acids long. CDR3 sequence (DNA): TGTGCCTGTTCAAGGGCCCAAGAGACCCAGTACTTC. Its translation: CACSRAQETQYF.

The J gene is TRBJ2-1, the V gene TRBV11-2, with TRBD1 as a possible D gene (6 bases). This CDR3 is 18 amino acids long. The V and J ends lost 2 bases and 12 bases respectively, with 29 bases between them. Germline lookup yields CDR1 SGHAT and CDR2 FQNNGV. The CDR3 sequence: CASSLHPGEGARDAWQFF. As DNA, the CDR3 is TGTGCCAGCAGCTTACATCCAGGGGAAGGGGCCCGGGATGCCTGGCAGTTCTTC.

The chain employs TRBV29-1 and TRBJ2-3, with D possibly matching TRBD2 (6 bases). V was clipped by 7 bases and J by 6 bases, with 20 bases between them. This CDR3 is 14 amino acids long. In germline, CDR1 is SQVTM, CDR2 ANQGSEA. CDR3 nucleotide sequence: TGCAGCGCCGGGGCGGGGACCGACGGGGATACGCAGTATTTT. Translated: CSAGAGTDGDTQYF.

J is TRBJ1-3 and V is TRBV6-5; D call uncertain. Germline assignment: CDR1 MNHEY and CDR2 SVGAGI. CDR3 size: 16 residues. V dropped 0 bases and J dropped 0 bases, with 9 bases sitting between them. The CDR3 spells CASSYSRYLSGNTIYF. The CDR3 DNA reads TGTGCCAGCAGTTACTCGCGTTATCTCTCTGGAAACACCATATATTTT.

The genes are TRBV7-8 and TRBJ2-7, with a weak D call TRBD2 (6 bases). In germline, CDR1 is SGHVS, CDR2 FQNEAQ. The germline V and J ends were trimmed by 3 bases and 7 bases, with 16 bases remaining between them. This CDR3 has 14 amino acids. The CDR3 DNA is TGTGCCAGCAGCTTCTTACGGGAGACGAAAGAGCAGTACTTC. The encoded protein is CASSFLRETKEQYF.

V gene TRBV5-1 combines with J gene TRBJ2-7; D perhaps matches TRBD1 (5 bases). The CDR3 is made up of 13 amino acids. Germline V CDR1 and CDR2: SGHRS, YFSETQ. Trimming removed 5 bases from V and 6 bases from J, with 15 bases in between. CDR3 residues: CASSFVAGPEQYF. CDR3 coding DNA: TGCGCCAGCAGTTTTGTGGCAGGGCCCGAGCAGTACTTC.

The chain links TRBV6-1 to TRBJ2-7; no clear D. The CDR3 is 14 residues long. V was trimmed by 6 bases and J by 2 bases, leaving 14 bases between them. Germline CDR1 MNHNS, CDR2 SASEGT. The CDR3 here is CASSLGLTAYEQYF. CDR3 nucleotide sequence: TGTGCCAGCAGCCTCGGTTTAACAGCCTACGAGCAGTACTTC.

The chain is built from TRBV29-1 and TRBJ1-1, with 9 bases fitting TRBD1. The V and J ends lost 7 bases and 4 bases, in that order; junction bases with no gene match: 4. The CDR3 has 12 amino acids. From germline, CDR1 is SQVTM and CDR2 ANQGSEA. The CDR3: CSALDRGTEAFF. The CDR3 nucleotides are TGCAGCGCCCTGGACAGGGGCACTGAAGCTTTCTTT.

The rearrangement joins TRBV28 to TRBJ1-5; no clear D. Germline V gives CDR1 MDHEN, CDR2 SYDVKM. The CDR3 has 15 amino acids. The germline V and J ends were trimmed by 2 bases and 4 bases, with 12 bases remaining between them. The CDR3 nucleotides read TGTGCCAGCAGTTTACGGAGTGGCGGTAATCAGCCCCAGCATTTT. Its translation is CASSLRSGGNQPQHF.

The rearrangement uses TRBV5-1 and TRBJ2-3; 11 bases match TRBD2. CDR1 is SGHRS, CDR2 YFSETQ, per germline. The CDR3 extends over 18 amino acids. Trimming cost V 5 bases and J 0 bases; bases outside gene matches: 11. The CDR3, as DNA: TGCGCCAGCAGAGCCGGGACTAGCGGATCCTCTAGCACAGATACGCAGTATTTT. It specifies CASRAGTSGSSSTDTQYF. Together with reference TRBV5-1 and TRBJ2-3, the CDR3 gives the full variable domain: KAGVTQTPRYLIKTRGQQVTLSCSPISGHRSVSWYQQTPGQGLQFLFEYFSETQRNKGNFPGRFSGRQFSNSRSEMNVSTLELGDSALYLCASRAGTSGSSSTDTQYFGPGTRLTVL.

V usage is TRBV7-8 and J usage is TRBJ2-1, with D unresolved. The germline V and J ends were trimmed by 2 bases and 3 bases, with 5 bases remaining between them. The length of the CDR3 is 13 residues. CDR1 SGHVS and CDR2 FQNEAQ come from the germline V gene. CDR3 sequence (DNA): TGTGCCAGCAGCTTATATAGCTACAATGAGCAGTTCTTC. Amino acids: CASSLYSYNEQFF.

The rearrangement links TRBV23-1 to TRBJ1-4; unclear D gene. TRBV23-1 is recorded as an ORF, its role being uncertain. The CDR3 totals 17 residues. The V end was cut by 4 bases, the J end by 4 bases, with 19 bases between. CDR3 sequence (DNA): TGCGCCAGCAGTCTAAGGACCAAGGGATTCGGTAATGAAAAACTGTTTTTT. Translated: CASSLRTKGFGNEKLFF.

A single count supports this clone. V and J are TRBV14 and TRBJ2-3; D ambiguous. This CDR3 spans 15 amino acids. The V gene lost 1 base and the J gene lost 4 bases, with 12 bases spanning the gap. Looked up from germline, CDR1 is SGHDN and CDR2 is FVKESK. The CDR3 DNA reads TGTGCCAGCAGCCAAGCTGGCCCCCTAGCAGATACGCAGTATTTT. Encoded protein: CASSQAGPLADTQYF.

The chain is built from TRBV10-3 and TRBJ1-3, with 9 bases that match TRBD1. Germline trimming cut 2 bases from V and 4 bases from J; bases unmatched to any gene: 6. CDR1 ENHRY and CDR2 SYGVKD come from the germline V gene. The CDR3 is 16 amino acids. The CDR3 DNA follows: TGTGCCATCAGTGAGCACGGACAGGGGTACGGAAACACCATATATTTT. Its protein product is CAISEHGQGYGNTIYF.

V gene TRBV28 combines with J gene TRBJ1-3, with unresolved D. CDR1 and CDR2 from the germline V gene are MDHEN and SYDVKM. The CDR3 runs to 13 residues. The V gene lost 2 bases and the J gene lost 10 bases, with 12 bases spanning the gap. The CDR3 DNA reads TGTGCCAGCAGTTTAAGTCCGACACGGACCATATATTTT. Amino acid sequence: CASSLSPTRTIYF. The variable domain in full, with the rest retrieved from reference TRBV28 and TRBJ1-3, is DVKVTQSSRYLVKRTGEKVFLECVQDMDHENMFWYRQDPGLGLRLIYFSYDVKMKEKGDIPEGYSVSREKKERFSLILESASTNQTSMYLCASSLSPTRTIYFGEGSWLTVV.

V is TRBV6-6 and J is TRBJ2-3; 7 nucleotides agree with TRBD2. There are 14 residues in the CDR3. The junction had 0 bases not matched to a gene; V was cut back by 0 bases and J by 3 bases. Germline values: CDR1 MNHNY, CDR2 SVGAGI (reference sequence). The CDR3 loop reads CASSYSSGTDTQYF. DNA of the CDR3: TGTGCCAGCAGTTACTCTAGCGGGACAGATACGCAGTATTTT.

This clone was seen just once. Other DNA sequences from this sample encode an identical CDR3 as well. The J gene is TRBJ2-2, the V gene TRBV5-1; a possible D gene is TRBD2 (5 bases). The germline V and J ends were trimmed by 4 bases and 0 bases, with 7 bases remaining between them. This CDR3 spans 14 amino acids. Germline CDR1 SGHRS, CDR2 YFSETQ. The CDR3 DNA follows: TGCGCCAGCAGCCCCGGGACGAACACCGGGGAGCTGTTTTTT. Translating it yields CASSPGTNTGELFF.

The V call is TRBV6-5, the J call TRBJ2-1, with a tentative D call TRBD1 (6 bases). The V and J ends lost 6 bases and 7 bases respectively, with 13 bases between them. The CDR3 runs 13 residues. CDR1 MNHEY and CDR2 SVGAGI come from the germline V gene. Written as DNA, the CDR3 is TGTGCCAGCAGAACCGGCAGGGGAAATGAGCAGTTCTTC. Translated, it gives CASRTGRGNEQFF.

The CDR3 sequence: CASSSGPRGNTEAFF. CDR3 nucleotides: TGTGCCAGCAGCTCTGGGCCACGGGGGAACACTGAAGCTTTCTTT. The gene calls are TRBV7-9 and TRBJ1-1; unclear D gene. Trimming took 4 bases from V and 1 from J, leaving 13 bases between them. This CDR3 contains 15 residues. Per germline, CDR1 SEHNR and CDR2 FQNEAQ (reference sequence).